Presented here are 22 T cell receptor beta chains from one specimen sequenced in a study of blood T cell repertoires in COVID-19. Libraries were prepared by immunoSEQ multiplex PCR; TCRdb keeps only in-frame clonotypes and omits some of them. This repertoire shows under 75,000 clones, approximately 79% found once; its top ten account for 4.5% to 7%. Sample: peripheral blood. These receptors originate from a woman aged 70-85 years with acute or convalescent COVID-19.

The rearrangement joins TRBV7-8 to TRBJ2-1, with 7 bases fitting TRBD1. V shed 5 bases and J 4 bases; nucleotides not matched to a gene: 8. The CDR3 is made up of 15 amino acids. The V gene's germline CDR1 is SGHVS and CDR2 FQNEAQ. The CDR3 spells CASSRYRGVYNEQFF. Here the CDR3 DNA reads TGTGCCAGCAGCCGTTACAGGGGAGTATACAATGAGCAGTTCTTC.

The gene calls are TRBV5-4 and TRBJ1-3; D gene ambiguous. The CDR3 is 13 amino acids. V lost 0 bases, J lost 8 bases, and 9 bases lay in between. Germline V lookup: CDR1 SGHNT, CDR2 YYREEE (reference sequence). CDR3 nucleotide sequence: TGTGCCAGCAGCTTGGTCCCCGAGGACACCATATATTTT. Translated: CASSLVPEDTIYF.

V gene TRBV30 combines with J gene TRBJ2-3, with TRBD2 as a possible D gene (5 bases). Germline V gene lookup returns CDR1 GTSNPN and CDR2 SVGIG (reference sequence). This CDR3 is 13 amino acids long. Here the CDR3 DNA reads TGTGCTCGAGCTGCGGGCCGCACAGATACGCAGTATTTT. Its translation: CARAAGRTDTQYF.

V is TRBV6-6 and J is TRBJ2-2; a weak D match, TRBD1 (6 bases). The V gene lost 7 bases and the J gene lost 7 bases, with 19 bases spanning the gap. This CDR3 is built from 15 residues. Germline CDR1 MNHNY, CDR2 SVGAGI (reference sequence). The CDR3 loop is CASTLSWGRDGELFF. In nucleotides, the CDR3 is TGTGCCAGCACCTTGTCGTGGGGGCGCGACGGGGAGCTGTTTTTT.

V and J are TRBV27 and TRBJ2-3; 15 bases agree with TRBD2. The germline V gene encodes CDR1 MNHEY and CDR2 SMNVEV (reference sequence). V lost 4 bases to trimming and J lost 4 bases; unmatched junction nucleotides: 3. This CDR3 has 16 residues. CDR3 region: CASSYRTSGGADTQYF. The CDR3 nucleotides are TGTGCCAGCAGTTACCGGACTAGCGGGGGGGCAGATACGCAGTATTTT.

The chain uses TRBV29-1 and TRBJ1-6, with D possibly matching TRBD1 (6 bases). This CDR3 is 16 amino acids long. Germline assignment: CDR1 SQVTM and CDR2 ANQGSEA. V lost 2 bases, J lost 10 bases, and 21 bases lay in between. CDR3 region: CSVEIEGGNVGSPLHF. CDR3 nucleotides: TGCAGCGTTGAAATAGAGGGGGGGAATGTAGGATCACCCCTCCACTTT.

The chain employs TRBV19 and TRBJ2-1, with 7 bases matching TRBD2. CDR3 size: 16 residues. CDR1 is LNHDA and CDR2 is SQIVND in the germline V gene (reference sequence). Trimming at V came to 5 bases and at J to 6 bases, leaving 13 bases not matched to a gene. The CDR3 protein is CASSPMGSGGGNEQFF. The CDR3 DNA sequence: TGTGCCAGTAGTCCCATGGGTTCAGGCGGGGGCAATGAGCAGTTCTTC.

The rearrangement links TRBV6-5 to TRBJ2-7, with D possibly matching TRBD1 (6 bases). This CDR3 has 12 amino acids. Germline V gene sequence: CDR1 MNHEY, CDR2 SVGAGI. V was pared by 2 bases and J by 7 bases, with 9 bases between. CDR3 in DNA: TGTGCCAGCAGTTACCTCGGACAGGAGCAGTACTTC. It translates to CASSYLGQEQYF.

This clone appeared a few times. This chain joins TRBV10-3 and TRBJ1-4, with D unclear. This CDR3 contains 12 residues. V was shortened by 2 bases and J by 7 bases, with 5 bases between the two germline ends. Germline V gene sequence: CDR1 ENHRY, CDR2 SYGVKD. The CDR3 DNA is TGTGCCATCAGTGAGACGGTTGAAAAACTGTTTTTT. Translating it yields CAISETVEKLFF.

The chain combines TRBV29-1 with TRBJ2-3; 9 nucleotides agree with TRBD1. Germline trimming cut 3 bases from V and 0 bases from J; bases unmatched to any gene: 1. The germline V gene has CDR1 SQVTM and CDR2 ANQGSEA. The CDR3 runs to 14 residues. CDR3 bases: TGCAGCGTTGACGGGACAGGGAGCACAGATACGCAGTATTTT. Its translation: CSVDGTGSTDTQYF.

V and J are TRBV18 and TRBJ1-2; no clear D. Germline lookup yields CDR1 KGHSH and CDR2 LQKENI. The CDR3 loop spans 14 amino acids. The V gene lost 4 bases and the J gene lost 5 bases, with 14 bases spanning the gap. Here the CDR3 reads CASSRGRREYGYTF. The CDR3 nucleotides read TGTGCCAGCTCACGAGGACGGAGGGAATATGGCTACACCTTC. Filled out from reference TRBV18 and TRBJ1-2, the complete variable domain reads NAGVMQNPRHLVRRRGQEARLRCSPMKGHSHVYWYRQLPEEGLKFMVYLQKENIIDESGMPKERFSAEFPKEGPSILRIQQVVRGDSAAYFCASSRGRREYGYTFGSGTRLTVV.

The CDR3 loop is CASSPFGLLEGNEKLFF. DNA of the CDR3: TGTGCCAGCAGCCCCTTCGGTCTCCTTGAGGGTAATGAAAAACTGTTTTTT. The chain is built from TRBV7-6 and TRBJ1-4; no firm D call. Germline CDR1 SGHVS, CDR2 FNYEAQ. The V gene lost 5 bases and the J gene lost 4 bases, with 20 bases spanning the gap. The CDR3 loop spans 17 amino acids.

This sequence joins TRBV20-1 and TRBJ2-7; 13 nucleotides line up with TRBD2. J was trimmed by 4 bases and V by 3 bases; bases with no gene match: 9. There are 16 residues in the CDR3. Germline-derived CDR1 and CDR2 are DFQATT and SNEGSKA (reference sequence). This chain's CDR3 is CSASTSGGAVSYEQYF. DNA for the CDR3: TGCAGTGCTAGTACTAGCGGGGGGGCCGTCTCGTACGAGCAGTACTTC.

V and J are TRBV5-6 and TRBJ1-1, with D maybe TRBD1 (5 bases). Trimming removed 3 bases from V and 3 bases from J, with 24 bases in between. CDR3 size: 18 residues. Germline lookup yields CDR1 SGHDT and CDR2 YYEEEE. Written as DNA, the CDR3 is TGTGCCAGCAGCTCAACGGCGGTTCGCAGGGCTCTCGACACTGAAGCTTTCTTT. Protein sequence: CASSSTAVRRALDTEAFF.

The rearrangement links TRBV3-1 (or the pseudogene TRBV3-2) to TRBJ2-3, with D maybe TRBD2 (6 bases). The CDR3 is 15 amino acids. V was pared by 4 bases and J by 1 base, with 12 bases between. The germline V gene encodes CDR1 LGHDT and CDR2 YNNKEL (reference sequence). The CDR3 sequence is CASSPRGIGTDTQYF. For the CDR3, the DNA is TGTGCCAGCAGCCCTCGGGGGATTGGCACAGATACGCAGTATTTT.

The chain employs TRBV5-4 and TRBJ2-3, with 7 bases identical to TRBD2. Trimming took 4 bases from V and 1 from J; bases not matched to a gene: 18. The CDR3 runs to 19 residues. Germline V gene data show CDR1 as SGHNT and CDR2 as YYREEE (reference sequence). The CDR3 spells CASSLRILWGTTGTDTQYF. The DNA of the CDR3 is TGTGCCAGCAGCCTACGTATCCTATGGGGGACTACCGGCACAGATACGCAGTATTTT.

Only a few counts were recorded for this clone. CDR3 in amino acids: CASSISRTSGANVLTF. In nucleotides, the CDR3 is TGTGCCAGTAGTATATCGCGGACTTCTGGGGCCAACGTCCTGACTTTC. This chain connects TRBV19 to TRBJ2-6, with D possibly matching TRBD2 (5 bases). Between the trimmed V and J ends, which lost 2 bases and 1 base, there was a span of 9 bases. Germline CDR1 LNHDA, CDR2 SQIVND (reference sequence). This CDR3 is built from 16 residues.

The rearrangement joins TRBV19 to TRBJ1-2; D is ambiguous. The V end was cut by 7 bases, the J end by 4 bases, with 10 bases between. The CDR3 spans 12 residues. Looked up from germline, CDR1 is LNHDA and CDR2 is SQIVND (reference sequence). The CDR3 DNA reads TGTGCCAGTACTCAGCGAGGCTATGGCTACACCTTC. This gives the protein CASTQRGYGYTF.

J is TRBJ2-5 and V is TRBV19; 12 positions agree with TRBD2. J gave up 4 bases and V 4 bases, and 1 base lay outside the gene matches. The germline V gene encodes CDR1 LNHDA and CDR2 SQIVND (reference sequence). The CDR3 consists of 14 residues. Here the CDR3 DNA reads TGTGCCAGTAGTAGGACTAGCGGGGTAGAGACCCAGTACTTC. Its protein is CASSRTSGVETQYF.

The V call is TRBV5-1, the J call TRBJ2-5, with 8 bases that match TRBD2. CDR3 length: 17 amino acids. Germline V CDR1 and CDR2: SGHRS, YFSETQ. With 0 bases clipped from V and 5 bases from J, the junction kept 12 bases outside the gene matches. The CDR3 spells CASSLGGTSRRGETQYF. The CDR3 DNA sequence: TGCGCCAGCAGCTTGGGGGGGACTAGTCGTCGTGGGGAGACCCAGTACTTC.

The CDR3 DNA is TGTGCCAGCAGCTTAGGACCGGGGTGGGAGCAGTACTTC. It yields the protein CASSLGPGWEQYF. This sequence joins TRBV11-3 and TRBJ2-7; D perhaps matches TRBD2 (5 bases). V was pared by 1 base and J by 7 bases, with 11 bases between. This CDR3 spans 13 amino acids. CDR1 is SGHNT, CDR2 YENEEA, per germline.

This chain connects TRBV7-3 to TRBJ2-4; maybe TRBD1 (6 bases). This CDR3 region has 16 residues. Trimming left V 1 base short and J 7 bases short, with 17 bases between. The germline V gene has CDR1 SGHTA and CDR2 FQGTGA. This CDR3 is CASSLRGQGSGNIQYF. CDR3 nucleotides: TGTGCCAGCAGCTTAAGGGGGCAAGGTTCGGGGAACATTCAGTACTTC.